The entry below gives a single TCR beta chain sequence along with its context. This clonotype was seen more than once but under ten times. Its antigen target is currently unknown. Base qualities are not recorded, but no much larger clone differs from it by a single base. Trimming costs V 2 bases and J 3 bases, and their ends lie 11 bases apart. The CDR3 measures 15 amino acids from cysteine to phenylalanine. The kept DNA is CDR3 alone, 45 bases in frame from the first base. CDR1 MNHNS and CDR2 SASEGT were looked up in the germline V gene. This record belongs to a study of response to subunit inactivated influenza vaccine (dated by TCRdb to the late 2010s). Study-level background: Deep quantitative profiling of the T cell receptor repertoire was used in the study to follow responses to a trivalent subunit inactivated influenza vaccine. Overall study results and their limits: According to the authors, only a limited number of new T cells may be recruited by each seasonal influenza vaccination.

To prepare the library, RT-PCR was applied. Sequenced on an Illumina HiSeq 2500. The public reads were quality trimmed at Q25 with fastp and then assembled into clones with MiXCR by TCRdb, keeping productive beta chains. All rows with the same CDR3 protein become a single entry with the most common DNA and genes. Present in this sample are 150,000 to 200,000 distinct CDR3 sequences, about 10% of which were seen just once. Roughly 10% of the sample lies in the top ten. The source is a man aged 50 to 59 who received an inactivated influenza vaccine. Donor details come from another sample of the same person, matched by shared clones. The chain joins TRBV6-1 to TRBJ2-1; TRBD2 is a weak D gene call, 6 bases matching. Sequenced here: non-naive T cells sorted from PBMCs, sampled on the day of vaccination. This sample's cell subset or site label indicates: memory T cell fraction. This receptor has the CDR3 CASSEPGALYNEQFF. The sequenced DNA is TGTGCCAGCAGTGAACCGGGAGCCCTCTACAATGAGCAGTTCTTC.